A single sample gave rise to the 10 T cell receptor beta chains below, sequenced in a study of molecular identifiers for immune sequencing clone quantification. In TCRdb, the PCR reads were re-called with MiXCR into one record per CDR3 protein. The sample has some 320,000 distinct CDR3 sequences; about a fifth are singletons. Sequencing was performed on naive CD8+ T cells from blood, with Jurkat cell RNA spiked in. Subset here: FACS-sorted CD8+CD4-CCR7+CD45RA+ naive T cells. Source of these receptors: a human donor in good health. Some libraries in this study had Jurkat cell RNA spiked in.

This clonotype was seen many times. The J gene is TRBJ2-3, the V gene TRBV19; 7 nucleotides align to TRBD1. V trimming: 1 base; J trimming: 7 bases; junction bases outside the gene matches: 5. Germline CDR1 reads LNHDA; CDR2 reads SQIVND (reference sequence). The CDR3 has 14 residues. CDR3: CASSIGYRGNTQYF. In DNA, the CDR3 is TGTGCCAGTAGTATAGGCTACAGGGGCAATACGCAGTATTTT.

Note on this clonotype: Being one base from a much bigger clone, this may be a read error. The J gene is TRBJ2-3, the V gene TRBV4-1; no clear D gene. The V gene lost 5 bases and the J gene lost 3 bases, with 15 bases spanning the gap. This CDR3 comprises 15 residues. The germline V gene has CDR1 MGHRA and CDR2 YSYEKL. The CDR3: CASSTTGVKTDTQYF. CDR3 coding DNA: TGCGCCAGCAGCACGACTGGTGTCAAGACAGATACGCAGTATTTT.

This clonotype has at least ten counts. This chain links TRBV29-1 with TRBJ2-4, with D perhaps being TRBD1 or TRBD2 (5 bases each). Germline V gene sequence: CDR1 SQVTM, CDR2 ANQGSEA. The CDR3 sequence is 14 residues long. V lost 3 bases to trimming and J lost 8 bases, with 17 bases between them. CDR3 in DNA: TGCAGCGTTGAGGGGGAAGGGGCGTTAGACATTCAGTACTTC. Translating it yields CSVEGEGALDIQYF. Full variable domain (outside the CDR3, taken from reference TRBV29-1 and TRBJ2-4): SAVISQKPSRDICQRGTSLTIQCQVDSQVTMMFWYRQQPGQSLTLIATANQGSEATYESGFVIDKFPISRPNLTFSTLTVSNMSPEDSSIYLCSVEGEGALDIQYFGAGTRLSVL.

A few counts support this clonotype. The rearrangement links TRBV19 to TRBJ1-4, with 7 bases identical to TRBD1. This CDR3 has 17 amino acids. J was trimmed by 7 bases and V by 10 bases; bases with no gene match: 21. Looked up from germline, CDR1 is LNHDA and CDR2 is SQIVND (reference sequence). This chain's CDR3 is CATKGATTGRIGEKLFF. CDR3 bases: TGTGCCACCAAGGGGGCCACGACAGGGCGGATCGGTGAAAAACTGTTTTTT.

This clonotype was seen a few times. The chain joins TRBV20-1 to TRBJ2-7, with 8 bases matching TRBD2. Germline V gene lookup returns CDR1 DFQATT and CDR2 SNEGSKA (reference sequence). With 1 base clipped from V and 4 bases from J, the junction kept 12 bases outside the gene matches. CDR3 length equals 16 residues. The CDR3, as DNA: TGCAGTGCTAGAGGGGACGTGTCCCCGGGAGGGTACGAGCAGTACTTC. This encodes CSARGDVSPGGYEQYF.

This clonotype was recorded at least ten times. V is TRBV14 and J is TRBJ2-2; no definite D call. V was clipped by 2 bases and J by 1 base, with 2 bases between them. Per the germline V gene, CDR1 is SGHDN and CDR2 is FVKESK. The CDR3 is 13 residues long. CDR3 DNA: TGTGCCAGCAGCCAACAGAACACCGGGGAGCTGTTTTTT. It encodes CASSQQNTGELFF.

Note on this clonotype: A read error may explain this, as a much larger clone is one base away. The chain recombines TRBV20-1 with TRBJ2-6, with D hard to call. The germline V and J ends were trimmed by 4 bases and 2 bases, with 12 bases remaining between them. Germline-derived CDR1 and CDR2 are DFQATT and SNEGSKA (reference sequence). The CDR3 sequence is 15 residues long. The CDR3 reads CSATDISTGANVLTF. The CDR3 DNA sequence: TGCAGTGCTACGGATATATCCACTGGGGCCAACGTCCTGACTTTC.

Regarding this clonotype: This may stem from a read error, because a much larger clone lies one nucleotide away. V usage is TRBV14 and J usage is TRBJ2-7, with D perhaps TRBD2 (6 bases). This CDR3 has 14 amino acids. The V end lost 5 bases, the J end lost 2 bases, and 13 bases lay between the germline ends. CDR1 is SGHDN, CDR2 FVKESK, per germline. The DNA for the CDR3 is TGTGCCAGCAGCGCACGGGACTTCCCCTACGAGCAGTACTTC. It codes for CASSARDFPYEQYF.

This chain joins TRBV11-1 and TRBJ2-7; the D gene is possibly TRBD2 (6 bases). CDR3 size: 14 residues. Looked up from germline, CDR1 is SGHAT and CDR2 is FQDESV (reference sequence). V was clipped by 5 bases and J by 3 bases, with 14 bases between them. The CDR3 protein is CASSQETRLYEQYF. The CDR3 DNA reads TGTGCCAGCAGCCAGGAGACTAGGCTCTACGAGCAGTACTTC.

In the case of this clonotype: A much larger clone lies a single base off, so this may be a read error. This sequence joins TRBV9 and TRBJ2-1; a possible D gene is TRBD2 (5 bases). CDR1 and CDR2 from the germline V gene are SGDLS and YYNGEE. CDR3 length: 13 residues. Here the CDR3 DNA reads TGTGCCAGCAGCGTAGTGCCGGGGAATGAGCAGCTCTTC. Amino acid sequence: CASSVVPGNEQLF.